The present T cell receptor (beta chain) was sequenced within a study of a mutant IDH1 vaccine in newly diagnosed glioma. In the study overall: Patients under treatment included approximately 60% males and 37.5% females and had a mean age of approximately 44 years. Radiotherapy, temozolomide, or both had been given previously, and both were given to most. Study results and limitations: The vaccine induced immune responses, and these occurred in approximately 93% of patients.

Time point here: baseline, week 1 (first vaccination visit). Specified treatment: pre-vaccination baseline after standard-of-care therapy. Here immunoSEQ multiplex PCR was the method, and the copy in TCRdb shows in-frame clones only, minus some. Among about 33,000 clones listed, around 85% were seen once. CDR3 length: 13 residues. Germline CDR1 WNHNN, CDR2 SYGVQD (reference sequence). The ends were cut back, 3 bases at V and 6 bases at J, with 12 bases in the middle. On this clone itself: Its antigen is as yet unknown.

The chain joins TRBV10-1 to TRBJ2-7; D not certain. This specimen consisted of PBMCs, obtained from a glioma patient treated with radiotherapy, temozolomide or both. The origin of this receptor is a woman between 40 and 50 years old with glioma. The CDR3 protein is CASSEGPTREQYF. The CDR3 nucleotides are TGCGCCAGCAGTGAAGGGCCTACGCGCGAGCAGTACTTC.